This T cell receptor beta chain was profiled in a study of shared clonotypes between healthy human individuals. This table comes from immunoSEQ multiplex PCR, and its TCRdb copy is limited to in-frame clones, with some not included. The profile shows about 600,000 clones, around 97% of them singletons. V was cut by 9 bases and J by 5 bases, with 19 bases left in between. The CDR3 spans 14 residues. Germline CDR1 and CDR2: LNHDA and SQIVND (reference sequence). Caucasian adults residing in Nashville, Tennessee made up all the donors. The clonotype originates from a woman younger than 45 in good health. The sequenced sample consisted of naive CD4+ T cells sorted from blood. Subset defined: CD45RA+ positively selected. The chain is built from TRBV19 and TRBJ1-2; no reliable D call. In nucleotides, the CDR3 is TGTGCCAGCGGACGGGGAGAGTGGGGATATGGCTACACCTTC. This codes for CASGRGEWGYGYTF.